The 18 T cell receptor beta chains presented below share a single source sample, sequenced in a study of blood T cell repertoires in COVID-19. The data were produced by immunoSEQ multiplex PCR, yet TCRdb's version contains in-frame clones alone and is incomplete. The sample shows around 150,000 clones, around 87% of them seen only once. The sample comprised peripheral blood. These receptors were obtained from a woman aged 55-69 years with active COVID-19.

The chain combines TRBV7-2 with TRBJ2-1; a weak D match, TRBD1 (6 bases). Germline-derived CDR1 and CDR2 are SGHTA and FQGNSA. V lost 5 bases to trimming and J lost 2 bases, with 13 bases between them. CDR3 length equals 15 residues. CDR3 protein: CASSADSKAYNEQFF. Here the CDR3 DNA reads TGTGCCAGCAGCGCGGACAGTAAAGCCTACAATGAGCAGTTCTTC.

The V and J genes are TRBV7-2 and TRBJ2-7, with D perhaps TRBD2 (6 bases). The CDR3 contains 17 residues. Germline lookup yields CDR1 SGHTA and CDR2 FQGNSA. V lost 6 bases and J 1 base, leaving 22 bases between the germline ends. The CDR3 nucleotides read TGTGCCAGCAGTTATGGGGCCCTTAGCGGAGATTCCTACGAGCAGTACTTC. It encodes CASSYGALSGDSYEQYF.

The table lists this clone with a count of one. This chain links TRBV19 with TRBJ2-7; weak D call: TRBD1 (7 bases). The CDR3 has 13 residues. V was cut by 5 bases and J by 4 bases, with 12 bases left in between. In germline, CDR1 is LNHDA, CDR2 SQIVND (reference sequence). DNA for the CDR3: TGTGCCAGTAGTCGTGCAGGGGGGTACGAGCAGTACTTC. Translated: CASSRAGGYEQYF.

The rearrangement uses TRBV5-5 and TRBJ2-5; 9 bases map to TRBD2. The CDR3 is made up of 15 amino acids. CDR1 is SGHKS and CDR2 is YYEKEE in the germline V gene (reference sequence). V trimming: 4 bases; J trimming: 5 bases; junction bases outside the gene matches: 9. As DNA, the CDR3 is TGTGCCAGCAGCCCGCGACTAGCGGTTCGGGAGACCCAGTACTTC. It translates to CASSPRLAVRETQYF.

The chain uses TRBV7-9 and TRBJ1-1; 10 bases are shared with TRBD1. The germline V gene has CDR1 SEHNR and CDR2 FQNEAQ (reference sequence). Trimming took 2 bases from V and 5 from J; bases not matched to a gene: 5. This CDR3 spans 15 amino acids. CDR3 bases: TGTGCCAGCAGCTTAACTCCGGACAGGGGGACTGAAGCTTTCTTT. Its protein is CASSLTPDRGTEAFF.

The chain links TRBV6-2 or TRBV6-3 to TRBJ2-1; D perhaps matches TRBD1 (5 bases). Germline CDR1 is MNHEY and CDR2 is SVGEGT. V was pared by 4 bases and J by 9 bases, with 13 bases between. This CDR3 is 13 amino acids long. The CDR3 coding sequence is TGTGCCAGCAGTTGGGGCGTTAGGGGTGAGCAGTTCTTC. This gives the protein CASSWGVRGEQFF.

The V call is TRBV6-2 or TRBV6-3, the J call TRBJ2-1; 9 nucleotides align to TRBD2. Germline CDR1 MNHEY, CDR2 SVGEGT. J was trimmed by 5 bases and V by 6 bases; bases with no gene match: 8. CDR3 length equals 15 residues. CDR3 in amino acids: CASSRSGSGHNEQFF. DNA of the CDR3: TGTGCCAGCAGCCGTAGCGGGAGTGGGCACAATGAGCAGTTCTTC.

J is TRBJ2-1 and V is TRBV2; TRBD1 is a possible D gene (6 bases). Trimming shortened V by 8 bases and J by 6 bases, and 17 bases separated the two germline ends. This CDR3 is 14 amino acids long. Germline loops: CDR1 SNHLY, CDR2 FYNNEI. CDR3 in DNA: TGTGCCAGCGGCGCAACTAGGGGGTCCAATGAGCAGTTCTTC. Translating gives CASGATRGSNEQFF.

This chain joins TRBV5-5 and TRBJ1-6, with unresolved D. CDR3 length: 14 residues. V lost 1 base and J lost 6, with 8 bases in between. Germline CDR1 reads SGHKS; CDR2 reads YYEKEE (reference sequence). The CDR3 sequence is CASSLTGPNSPLHF. CDR3 nucleotides: TGTGCCAGCAGCTTGACCGGTCCTAATTCACCCCTCCACTTT.

J is TRBJ1-1 and V is TRBV7-2; no firm D call. Trimming left V 2 bases short and J 1 base short, with 8 bases between. The length of the CDR3 is 14 residues. Looked up from germline, CDR1 is SGHTA and CDR2 is FQGNSA. The CDR3 spells CASSLYTANTEAFF. CDR3 in DNA: TGTGCCAGCAGCTTATATACAGCGAACACTGAAGCTTTCTTT.

The chain carries TRBV7-3 and TRBJ2-3; the D gene is possibly TRBD1 (6 bases). This CDR3 is built from 13 residues. CDR1 is SGHTA and CDR2 is FQGTGA in the germline V gene. Trimming left V 4 bases short and J 8 bases short, with 13 bases between. The CDR3 DNA reads as TGTGCCAGCAGCTCGGAAGGCAGGGGTACGCAGTATTTT. It encodes CASSSEGRGTQYF.

DNA for the CDR3: TGCGCCAGCAGCCAAGAAACGAGCCTCGGACAGGGGGTCGGGAAGACCCAGTACTTC. Amino acid sequence: CASSQETSLGQGVGKTQYF. This chain connects TRBV4-1 to TRBJ2-5; 10 bases agree with TRBD1. This CDR3 region has 19 residues. Germline CDR1 is MGHRA and CDR2 is YSYEKL. Unmatched junction bases numbered 16, after V lost 0 bases and J lost 6 bases.

This sequence joins TRBV7-3 and TRBJ2-2; weak D call: TRBD1 (6 bases). The CDR3 loop spans 14 amino acids. V was clipped by 1 base and J by 6 bases, with 9 bases between them. Looked up from germline, CDR1 is SGHTA and CDR2 is FQGTGA. The CDR3 spells CASSLIRGSGELFF. The CDR3 nucleotides read TGTGCCAGCAGCTTAATCAGGGGCTCCGGGGAGCTGTTTTTT.

The V and J genes are TRBV7-2 and TRBJ2-7; the match to TRBD2 covers 7 bases. After removal of 5 bases from V and 1 base from J, the junction contained 8 bases not matched to a gene. Germline values: CDR1 SGHTA, CDR2 FQGNSA. The CDR3 runs 15 residues. In DNA, the CDR3 is TGTGCCAGCAGCCATCGGGAGGTCGGATCCTACGAGCAGTACTTC. Its translation: CASSHREVGSYEQYF.

V is TRBV9 and J is TRBJ2-1; 11 nucleotides line up with TRBD2. Germline V gene sequence: CDR1 SGDLS, CDR2 YYNGEE. This CDR3 has 14 amino acids. Trimming cost V 0 bases and J 9 bases; bases outside gene matches: 2. The CDR3 sequence: CASSVVLAGGEQFF. The CDR3 region has the DNA TGTGCCAGCAGCGTAGTTCTAGCGGGAGGTGAGCAGTTCTTC.

J is TRBJ2-7 and V is TRBV4-2; D is perhaps TRBD1 (6 bases). V was cut by 4 bases and J by 3 bases, with 13 bases left in between. The germline V gene encodes CDR1 LGHNA and CDR2 YNFKEQ. The CDR3 sequence is 14 residues long. The CDR3 protein is CASSPRDTGYEQYF. CDR3 DNA: TGTGCCAGCAGCCCCCGGGACACTGGCTACGAGCAGTACTTC.

This clone has only one observation. The CDR3 loop reads CASTRDTARMNTEAFF. The CDR3 DNA reads as TGTGCCAGCACCAGGGACACGGCCCGGATGAACACTGAAGCTTTCTTT. This rearrangement joins TRBV7-6 to TRBJ1-1; tentative D call: TRBD1 (6 bases). Germline V gene sequence: CDR1 SGHVS, CDR2 FNYEAQ. Trimming cost V 7 bases and J 0 bases, with 18 bases left between them. This CDR3 comprises 16 residues.

V gene TRBV5-6 combines with J gene TRBJ2-7; D unresolved. The CDR3 has 13 amino acids. V was clipped by 0 bases and J by 4 bases, with 8 bases between them. Germline lookup yields CDR1 SGHDT and CDR2 YYEEEE. The chain's CDR3 is CASSLAREYEQYF. Written as DNA, the CDR3 is TGTGCCAGCAGCTTGGCTCGTGAGTACGAGCAGTACTTC.